The following is a T cell receptor beta chain sequence with its context. Its antigen is unidentified. V was trimmed by 0 bases and J by 4 bases, leaving 14 bases between them. This CDR3 has 16 amino acids. Germline V lookup: CDR1 SGHRS, CDR2 YFSETQ. These data originate in a study of cytomegalovirus exposure and HLA in healthy donors. Overall study: In terms of ancestry, the Caucasian-associated cluster contained around four fifths of the roughly 400 genotyped donors. Findings of the study overall: TCR beta chains associated with HLA were, in a later analysis, more clonally expanded than equally common others. Cytomegalovirus status was reportedly diagnosed by the classifier with high specificity and sensitivity. Near-uniform donor sequencing depth was presumed by presence/absence analyses.

PCR employed 60 Vbeta and 13 Jbeta primers. Clones were read by immunoSEQ multiplex PCR, and TCRdb kept only the in-frame ones, dropping some. The sample lists roughly 160,000 clones; approximately 78% were seen once. This sequence was found in a male donor in good health and CMV-seronegative. Sequenced input: PBMCs. The V and J genes are TRBV5-1 and TRBJ2-1, with D tentatively TRBD1 (5 bases). The CDR3 spells CASSLGGARLYNEQFF. CDR3 DNA sequence: TGCGCCAGCAGCTTGGGTGGGGCTAGGCTATACAATGAGCAGTTCTTC.